By share of the sample, the clone carrying this T cell receptor (beta chain) is medium-sized (0.01 to 0.1%). The antigen is undetermined. This entry comes from a study of liver allograft versus peripheral blood T cells. Overall study context: What was compared were the T cell receptor repertoires in transplanted livers and those in the peripheral blood of recipients.

Overall study findings and caveats: It was reported that the T cell receptor repertoires found inside liver allografts differed from those that were detected in peripheral blood.

Via MiXCR, TCRdb re-called the reads, giving one row per CDR3 protein. This table has 2,000 to 3,000 distinct CDR3 sequences, 15% to 20% appearing once. The TCR originated in a human patient who had a liver transplant. Some T cells may be the graft donor's.

In DNA, the CDR3 is TGTGCCAGCAGCATCAGGTACAATGAGCAGTTCTTC. Translated, it gives CASSIRYNEQFF. The chain joins TRBV7-9 to TRBJ2-1; no firm D call. The CDR3 runs 12 residues. Germline V gives CDR1 SEHNR, CDR2 FQNEAQ (reference sequence). V was trimmed by 5 bases and J by 4 bases, leaving 6 bases between them.